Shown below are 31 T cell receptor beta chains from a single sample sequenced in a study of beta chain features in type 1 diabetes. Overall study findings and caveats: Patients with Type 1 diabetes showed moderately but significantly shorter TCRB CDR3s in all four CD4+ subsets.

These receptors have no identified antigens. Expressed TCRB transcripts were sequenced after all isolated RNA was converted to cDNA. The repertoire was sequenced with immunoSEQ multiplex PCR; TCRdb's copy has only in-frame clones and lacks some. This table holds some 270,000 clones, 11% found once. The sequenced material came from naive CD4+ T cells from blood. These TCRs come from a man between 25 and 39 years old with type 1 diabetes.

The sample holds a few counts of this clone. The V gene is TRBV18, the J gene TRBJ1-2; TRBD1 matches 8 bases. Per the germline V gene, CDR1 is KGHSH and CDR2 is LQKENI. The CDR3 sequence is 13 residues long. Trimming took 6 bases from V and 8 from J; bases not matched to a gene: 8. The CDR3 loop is CASSSGQGYGYTF. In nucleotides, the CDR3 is TGTGCCAGCTCGTCCGGACAGGGATACGGCTACACCTTC.

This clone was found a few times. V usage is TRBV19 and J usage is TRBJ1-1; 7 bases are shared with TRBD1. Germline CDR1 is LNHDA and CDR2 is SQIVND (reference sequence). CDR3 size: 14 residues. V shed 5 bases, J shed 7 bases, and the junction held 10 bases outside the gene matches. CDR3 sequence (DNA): TGTGCCAGTAGTCAGGGACAGTATACCAATGAAGCTTTCTTT. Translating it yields CASSQGQYTNEAFF.

In DNA, the CDR3 is TGTGCCAGCAGTTTACCGACAGTGACGCGGAACTACGAGCAGTACTTC. Its protein is CASSLPTVTRNYEQYF. The chain uses TRBV28 and TRBJ2-7, with D perhaps TRBD1 (5 bases). Germline V gene data show CDR1 as MDHEN and CDR2 as SYDVKM. V lost 2 bases, J lost 3 bases, and 17 bases lay in between. There are 16 residues in the CDR3.

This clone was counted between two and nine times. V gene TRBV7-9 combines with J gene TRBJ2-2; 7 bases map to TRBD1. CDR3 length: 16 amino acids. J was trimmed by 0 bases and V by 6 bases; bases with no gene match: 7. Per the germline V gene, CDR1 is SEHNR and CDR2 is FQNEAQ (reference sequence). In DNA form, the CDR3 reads TGTGCCAGCAGGCAAAACAGGGGAGCGAACACCGGGGAGCTGTTTTTT. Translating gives CASRQNRGANTGELFF.

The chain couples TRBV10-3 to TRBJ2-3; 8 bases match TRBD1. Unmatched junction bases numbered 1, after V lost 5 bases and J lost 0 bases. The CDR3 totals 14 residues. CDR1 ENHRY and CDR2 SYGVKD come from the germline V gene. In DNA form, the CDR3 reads TGTGCCATCAGTCAGGGGGCCAGCACAGATACGCAGTATTTT. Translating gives CAISQGASTDTQYF.

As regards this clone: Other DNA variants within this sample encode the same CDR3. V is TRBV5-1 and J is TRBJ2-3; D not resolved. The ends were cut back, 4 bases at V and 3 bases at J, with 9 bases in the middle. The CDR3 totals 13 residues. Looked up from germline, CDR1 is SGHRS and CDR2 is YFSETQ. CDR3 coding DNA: TGCGCCAGCAGCCCTACCGGGACAGATACGCAGTATTTT. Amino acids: CASSPTGTDTQYF.

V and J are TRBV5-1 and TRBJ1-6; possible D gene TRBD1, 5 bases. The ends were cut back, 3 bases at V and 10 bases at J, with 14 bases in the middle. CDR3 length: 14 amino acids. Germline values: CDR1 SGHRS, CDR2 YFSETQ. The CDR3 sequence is CASSSGEEGSPLHF. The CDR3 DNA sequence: TGCGCCAGCAGCTCGGGGGAAGAGGGATCACCCCTCCACTTT.

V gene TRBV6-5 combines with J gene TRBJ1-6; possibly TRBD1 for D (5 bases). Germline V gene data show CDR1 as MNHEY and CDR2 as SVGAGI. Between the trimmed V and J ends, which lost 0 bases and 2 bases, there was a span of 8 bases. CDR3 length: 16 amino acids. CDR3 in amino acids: CASSYSRGAYNSPLHF. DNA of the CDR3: TGTGCCAGCAGTTACTCCCGGGGGGCCTATAATTCACCCCTCCACTTT.

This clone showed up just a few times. CDR3: CASSVGGGAYTGELFF. DNA for the CDR3: TGTGCCAGCAGCGTAGGCGGGGGGGCCTACACCGGGGAGCTGTTTTTT. V is TRBV9 and J is TRBJ2-2; 9 positions agree with TRBD2. The CDR3 extends over 16 amino acids. From germline, CDR1 is SGDLS and CDR2 YYNGEE. V shed 0 bases and J 3 bases; nucleotides not matched to a gene: 3. Filled out from reference TRBV9 and TRBJ2-2, the complete variable domain reads DSGVTQTPKHLITATGQRVTLRCSPRSGDLSVYWYQQSLDQGLQFLIQYYNGEERAKGNILERFSAQQFPDLHSELNLSSLELGDSALYFCASSVGGGAYTGELFFGEGSRLTVL.

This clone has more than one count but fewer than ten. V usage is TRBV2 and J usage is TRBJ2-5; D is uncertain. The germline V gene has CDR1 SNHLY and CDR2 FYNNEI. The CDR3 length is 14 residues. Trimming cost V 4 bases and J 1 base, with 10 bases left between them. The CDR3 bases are TGTGCCAGCAGTGCCAGACTGGCCCAAGAGACCCAGTACTTC. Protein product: CASSARLAQETQYF.

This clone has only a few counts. CDR3 sequence: CASSSRQGTYEQYF. CDR3 in DNA: TGTGCCAGCAGCTCCCGACAGGGAACCTACGAGCAGTACTTC. The rearrangement uses TRBV7-2 and TRBJ2-7, with 7 bases identical to TRBD1. The trim removed 4 bases at V and 2 bases at J, leaving 5 bases unmatched. The CDR3 is made up of 14 amino acids. The germline V gene encodes CDR1 SGHTA and CDR2 FQGNSA.

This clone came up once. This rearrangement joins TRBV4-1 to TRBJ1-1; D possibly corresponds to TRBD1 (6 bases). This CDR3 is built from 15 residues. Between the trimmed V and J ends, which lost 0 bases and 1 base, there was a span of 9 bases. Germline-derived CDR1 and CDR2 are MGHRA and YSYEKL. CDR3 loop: CASSQDTRGNTEAFF. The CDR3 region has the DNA TGCGCCAGCAGCCAAGATACCAGGGGGAACACTGAAGCTTTCTTT.

CDR3 region: CAISPTGDYEQYF. Here the CDR3 DNA reads TGTGCCATCAGCCCCACAGGGGACTACGAGCAGTACTTC. This chain uses TRBV10-3 with TRBJ2-7; 7 bases match TRBD1. The V and J ends lost 6 bases and 3 bases, in that order; junction bases with no gene match: 5. This CDR3 is 13 amino acids long. Germline CDR1 is ENHRY and CDR2 is SYGVKD.

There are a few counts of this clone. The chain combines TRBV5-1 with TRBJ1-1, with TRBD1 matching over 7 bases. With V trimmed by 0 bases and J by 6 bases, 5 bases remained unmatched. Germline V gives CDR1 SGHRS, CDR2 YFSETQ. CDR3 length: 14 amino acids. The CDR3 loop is CASSLDRGGSEAFF. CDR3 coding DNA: TGCGCCAGCAGCTTGGACAGGGGTGGTTCTGAAGCTTTCTTT.

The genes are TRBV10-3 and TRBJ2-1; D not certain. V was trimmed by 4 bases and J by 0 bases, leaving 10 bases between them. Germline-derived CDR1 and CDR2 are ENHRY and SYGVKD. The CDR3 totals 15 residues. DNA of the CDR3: TGTGCCATCAGTGGCGAATCTGGCTCCTACAATGAGCAGTTCTTC. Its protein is CAISGESGSYNEQFF.

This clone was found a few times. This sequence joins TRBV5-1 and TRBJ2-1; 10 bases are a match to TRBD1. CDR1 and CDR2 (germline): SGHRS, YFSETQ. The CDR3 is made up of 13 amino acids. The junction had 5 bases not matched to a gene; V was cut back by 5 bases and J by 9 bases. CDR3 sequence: CASRDRGSGEQFF. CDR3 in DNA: TGCGCCAGCAGGGACAGGGGGTCGGGTGAGCAGTTCTTC.

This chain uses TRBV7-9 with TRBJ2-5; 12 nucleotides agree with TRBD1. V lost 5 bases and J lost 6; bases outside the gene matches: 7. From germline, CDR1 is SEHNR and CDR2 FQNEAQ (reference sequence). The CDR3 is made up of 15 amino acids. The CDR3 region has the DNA TGTGCCAGCAGCCCCGGGACAGGGGGCTTAAAGACCCAGTACTTC. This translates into CASSPGTGGLKTQYF.

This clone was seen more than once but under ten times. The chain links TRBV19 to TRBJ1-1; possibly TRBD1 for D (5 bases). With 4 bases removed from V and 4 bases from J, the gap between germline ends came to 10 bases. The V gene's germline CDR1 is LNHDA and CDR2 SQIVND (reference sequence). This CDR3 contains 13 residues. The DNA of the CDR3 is TGTGCCAGTAGTACCCAGGGTCCCACTGAAGCTTTCTTT. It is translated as CASSTQGPTEAFF.

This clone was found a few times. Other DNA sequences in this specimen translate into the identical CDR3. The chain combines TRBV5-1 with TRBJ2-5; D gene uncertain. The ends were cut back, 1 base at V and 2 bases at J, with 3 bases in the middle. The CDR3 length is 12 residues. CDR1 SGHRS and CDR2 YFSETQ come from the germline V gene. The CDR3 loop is CASSLSQETQYF. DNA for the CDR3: TGCGCCAGCAGCTTGTCTCAAGAGACCCAGTACTTC.

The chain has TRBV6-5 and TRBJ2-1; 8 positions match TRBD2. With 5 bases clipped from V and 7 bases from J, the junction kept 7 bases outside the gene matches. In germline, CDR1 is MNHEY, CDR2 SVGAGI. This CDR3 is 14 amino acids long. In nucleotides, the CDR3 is TGTGCCAGCAGTCTCGGGGGGGCGGGAAATGAGCAGTTCTTC. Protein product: CASSLGGAGNEQFF.

The CDR3 protein is CASSFRDRGPIVSGANVLTF. The CDR3 region has the DNA TGTGCCAGCAGTTTTAGGGACAGGGGGCCCATTGTATCTGGGGCCAACGTCCTGACTTTC. The V gene is TRBV28, the J gene TRBJ2-6; the match to TRBD1 covers 12 bases. Germline-derived CDR1 and CDR2 are MDHEN and SYDVKM. The V and J ends lost 3 bases and 1 base, in that order; junction bases with no gene match: 10. The CDR3 has 20 amino acids.

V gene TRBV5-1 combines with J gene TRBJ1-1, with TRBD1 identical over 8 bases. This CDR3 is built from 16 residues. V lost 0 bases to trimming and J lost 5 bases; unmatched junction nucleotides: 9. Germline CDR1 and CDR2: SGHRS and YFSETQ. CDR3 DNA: TGCGCCAGCAGCTTGGGGCAGGGGGCGAGGGAGACTGAAGCTTTCTTT. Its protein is CASSLGQGARETEAFF.

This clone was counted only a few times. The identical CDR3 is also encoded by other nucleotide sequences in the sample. The CDR3 DNA is TGTGCCAGCAGCGTAGGCGGCAGCAATCAGCCCCAGCATTTT. Translation gives CASSVGGSNQPQHF. The J gene is TRBJ1-5, the V gene TRBV9; D is undetermined. The CDR3 is 14 residues long. CDR1 and CDR2 from the germline V gene are SGDLS and YYNGEE. V was trimmed by 0 bases and J by 1 base, leaving 5 bases between them.

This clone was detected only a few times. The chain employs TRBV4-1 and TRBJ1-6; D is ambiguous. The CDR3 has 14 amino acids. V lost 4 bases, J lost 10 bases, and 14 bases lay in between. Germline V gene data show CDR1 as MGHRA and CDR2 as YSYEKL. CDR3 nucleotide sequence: TGCGCCAGCAGCCCAGAGAACGGGAGATCACCCCTCCACTTT. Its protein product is CASSPENGRSPLHF.

CDR3 nucleotide sequence: TGCGCCAGCAGCAAGGGGGACCATTTCTACGAGCAGTACTTC. It specifies CASSKGDHFYEQYF. V and J are TRBV5-1 and TRBJ2-7; possibly TRBD1 for D (6 bases). Germline V gives CDR1 SGHRS, CDR2 YFSETQ. This CDR3 is 14 amino acids long. The V end lost 4 bases, the J end lost 3 bases, and 14 bases lay between the germline ends.

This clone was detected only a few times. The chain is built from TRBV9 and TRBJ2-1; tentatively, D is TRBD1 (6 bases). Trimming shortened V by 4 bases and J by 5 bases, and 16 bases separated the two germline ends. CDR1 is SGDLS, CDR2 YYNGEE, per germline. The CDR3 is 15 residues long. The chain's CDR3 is CASSPHRAVDNEQFF. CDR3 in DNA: TGTGCCAGCAGCCCCCACAGGGCAGTAGACAATGAGCAGTTCTTC.

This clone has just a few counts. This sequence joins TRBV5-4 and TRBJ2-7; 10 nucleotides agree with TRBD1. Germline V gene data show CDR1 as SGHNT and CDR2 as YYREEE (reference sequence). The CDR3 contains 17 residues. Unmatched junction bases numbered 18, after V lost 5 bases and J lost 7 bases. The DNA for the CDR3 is TGTGCCAGCAGACAAACACCCCGGGACAGGGGCAAGGGGGAGCAGTACTTC. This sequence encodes CASRQTPRDRGKGEQYF.

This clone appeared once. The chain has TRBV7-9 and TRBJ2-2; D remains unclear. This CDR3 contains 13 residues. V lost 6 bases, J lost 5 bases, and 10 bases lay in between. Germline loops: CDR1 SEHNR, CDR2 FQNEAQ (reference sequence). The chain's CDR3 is CASRAVNTGELFF. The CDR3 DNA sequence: TGTGCCAGCAGGGCCGTCAATACCGGGGAGCTGTTTTTT.

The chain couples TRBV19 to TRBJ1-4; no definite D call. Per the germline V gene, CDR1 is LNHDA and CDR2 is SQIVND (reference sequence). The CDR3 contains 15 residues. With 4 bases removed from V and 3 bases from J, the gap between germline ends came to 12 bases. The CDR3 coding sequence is TGTGCCAGTAGTAGAGGAAGGAGCGCTAATGAAAAACTGTTTTTT. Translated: CASSRGRSANEKLFF.

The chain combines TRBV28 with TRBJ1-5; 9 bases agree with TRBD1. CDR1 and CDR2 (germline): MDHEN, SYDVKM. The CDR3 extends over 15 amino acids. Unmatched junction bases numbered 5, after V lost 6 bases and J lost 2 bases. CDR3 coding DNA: TGTGCCAGCAGGGGGACAGGGAACGGCAATCAGCCCCAGCATTTT. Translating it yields CASRGTGNGNQPQHF.

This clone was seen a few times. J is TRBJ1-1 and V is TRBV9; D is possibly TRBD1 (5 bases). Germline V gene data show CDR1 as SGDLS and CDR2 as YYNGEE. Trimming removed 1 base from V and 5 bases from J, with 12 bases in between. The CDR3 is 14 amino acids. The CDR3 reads CASSVNLGGTEAFF. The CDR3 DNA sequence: TGTGCCAGCAGCGTAAACCTCGGGGGGACTGAAGCTTTCTTT.